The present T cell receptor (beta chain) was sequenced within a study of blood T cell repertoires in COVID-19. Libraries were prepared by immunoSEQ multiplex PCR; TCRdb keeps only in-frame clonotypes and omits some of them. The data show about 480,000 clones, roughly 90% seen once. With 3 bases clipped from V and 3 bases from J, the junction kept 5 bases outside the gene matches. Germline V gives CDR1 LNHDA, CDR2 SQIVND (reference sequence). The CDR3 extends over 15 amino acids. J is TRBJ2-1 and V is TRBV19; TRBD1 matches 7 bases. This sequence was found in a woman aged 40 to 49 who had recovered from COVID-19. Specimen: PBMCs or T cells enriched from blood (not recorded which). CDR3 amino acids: CASSIGTAFYNEQFF. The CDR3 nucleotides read TGTGCCAGTAGTATCGGGACAGCTTTCTACAATGAGCAGTTCTTC.